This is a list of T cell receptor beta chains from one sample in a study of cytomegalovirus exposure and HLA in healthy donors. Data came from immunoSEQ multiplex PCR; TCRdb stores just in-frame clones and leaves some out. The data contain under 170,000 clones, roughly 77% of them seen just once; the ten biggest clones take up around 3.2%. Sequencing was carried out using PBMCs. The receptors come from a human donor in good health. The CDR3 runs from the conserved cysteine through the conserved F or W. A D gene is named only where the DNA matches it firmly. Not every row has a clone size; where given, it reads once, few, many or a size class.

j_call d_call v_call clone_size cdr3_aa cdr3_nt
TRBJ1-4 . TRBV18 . CASSPWRGGEKLFF TGTGCCAGCTCACCGTGGAGGGGCGGAGAAAAACTGTTTTTT
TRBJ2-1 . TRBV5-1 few CASSSLVGSGDNEQFF TGCGCCAGCAGCTCCCTAGTGGGTAGCGGAGACAATGAGCAGTTCTTC
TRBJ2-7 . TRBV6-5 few CASSLTASYEQYF TGTGCCAGCAGTTTGACAGCTTCCTACGAGCAGTACTTC
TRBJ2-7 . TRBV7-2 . CASTLGGVGRTYEQYF TGTGCCAGCACCCTAGGGGGGGTGGGGCGTACCTACGAGCAGTACTTC
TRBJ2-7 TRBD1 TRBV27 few CASSSGQGETYEQYF TGTGCCAGCAGTTCGGGACAGGGGGAAACCTACGAGCAGTACTTC
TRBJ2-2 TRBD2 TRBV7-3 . CASSSGLAGVGTGELFF TGTGCCAGCAGCTCCGGACTAGCGGGAGTTGGTACCGGGGAGCTGTTTTTT
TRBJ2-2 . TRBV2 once CASRLVDTGELFF TGTGCCAGCAGACTGGTAGACACCGGGGAGCTGTTTTTT
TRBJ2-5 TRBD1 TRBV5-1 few CASSPGTGQQETQYF TGCGCCAGCAGCCCAGGGACAGGCCAACAAGAGACCCAGTACTTC
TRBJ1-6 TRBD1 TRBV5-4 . CASSLGQGNSPLHF TGTGCCAGCAGCTTGGGACAGGGGAATTCACCCCTCCACTTT
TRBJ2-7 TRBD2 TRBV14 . CASSSAGVPREQYF TGTGCCAGCAGCTCAGCGGGAGTCCCGCGCGAGCAGTACTTC
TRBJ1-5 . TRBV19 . CASRASARGNQPQHF TGTGCCAGTAGAGCGTCCGCGAGGGGCAATCAGCCCCAGCATTTT
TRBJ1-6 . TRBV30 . CAWKTKQGNSPLHF TGTGCCTGGAAGACTAAACAGGGTAATTCACCCCTCCACTTT
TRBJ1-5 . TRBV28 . CASSLTASNQPQHF TGTGCCAGCAGTCTCACAGCTAGCAATCAGCCCCAGCATTTT
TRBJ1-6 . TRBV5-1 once CASSPSEGFYNSPLHF TGCGCCAGCAGCCCTAGCGAGGGCTTCTATAATTCACCCCTCCACTTT
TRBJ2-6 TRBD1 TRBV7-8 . CASSLARTGGNVLTF TGTGCCAGCAGCTTAGCTCGGACAGGTGGCAACGTCCTGACTTTC
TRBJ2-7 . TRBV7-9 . CASSAPKARGLPYEQYF TGTGCCAGCAGCGCCCCTAAGGCGCGGGGATTACCCTACGAGCAGTACTTC
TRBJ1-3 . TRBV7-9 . CASSLFSGSGNTIYF TGTGCCAGCAGCTTATTCTCAGGTAGTGGAAACACCATATATTTT